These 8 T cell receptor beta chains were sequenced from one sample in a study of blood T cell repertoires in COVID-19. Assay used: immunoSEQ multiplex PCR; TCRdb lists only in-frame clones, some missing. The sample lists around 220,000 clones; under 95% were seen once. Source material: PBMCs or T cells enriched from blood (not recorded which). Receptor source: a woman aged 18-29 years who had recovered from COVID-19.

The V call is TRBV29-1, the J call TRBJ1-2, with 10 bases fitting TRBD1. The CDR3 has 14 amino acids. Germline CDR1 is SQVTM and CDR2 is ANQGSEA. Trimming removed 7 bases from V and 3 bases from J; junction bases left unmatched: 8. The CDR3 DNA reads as TGCAGCGCAATAGAGGGACAGGGGTACTATGGCTACACCTTC. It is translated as CSAIEGQGYYGYTF.

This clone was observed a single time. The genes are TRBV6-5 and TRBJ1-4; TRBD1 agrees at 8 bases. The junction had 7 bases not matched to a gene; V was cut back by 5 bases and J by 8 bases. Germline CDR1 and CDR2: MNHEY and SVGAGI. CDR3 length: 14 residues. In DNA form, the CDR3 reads TGTGCCAGCAGTCAGGCCAGGGGGCTAGAAAAACTGTTTTTT. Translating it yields CASSQARGLEKLFF.

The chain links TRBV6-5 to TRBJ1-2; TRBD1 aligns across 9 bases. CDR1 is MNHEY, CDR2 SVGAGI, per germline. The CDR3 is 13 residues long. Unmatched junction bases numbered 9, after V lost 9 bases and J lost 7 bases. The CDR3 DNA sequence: TGTGCCAGTACGGGACAGGGAAGGGGTGGCTACACCTTC. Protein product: CASTGQGRGGYTF.

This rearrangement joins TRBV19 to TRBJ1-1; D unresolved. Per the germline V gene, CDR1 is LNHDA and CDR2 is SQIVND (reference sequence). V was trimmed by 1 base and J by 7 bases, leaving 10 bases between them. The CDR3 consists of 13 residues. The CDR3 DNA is TGTGCCAGTAGTATAGCACTTTGGTTTGAAGCTTTCTTT. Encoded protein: CASSIALWFEAFF.

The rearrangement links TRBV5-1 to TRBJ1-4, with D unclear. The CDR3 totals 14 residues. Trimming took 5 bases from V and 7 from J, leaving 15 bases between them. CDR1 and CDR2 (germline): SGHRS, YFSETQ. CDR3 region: CASSPEARIEKLFF. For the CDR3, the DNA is TGCGCCAGCAGTCCGGAGGCGCGGATTGAAAAACTGTTTTTT. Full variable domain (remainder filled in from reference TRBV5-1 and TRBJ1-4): KAGVTQTPRYLIKTRGQQVTLSCSPISGHRSVSWYQQTPGQGLQFLFEYFSETQRNKGNFPGRFSGRQFSNSRSEMNVSTLELGDSALYLCASSPEARIEKLFFGSGTQLSVL.

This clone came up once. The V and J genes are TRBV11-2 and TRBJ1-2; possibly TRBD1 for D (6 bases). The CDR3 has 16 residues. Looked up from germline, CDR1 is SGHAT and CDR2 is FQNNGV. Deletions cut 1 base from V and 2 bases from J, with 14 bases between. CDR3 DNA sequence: TGTGCCAGCAGCTTAGGTACAGGGATCGAGAACTATGGCTACACCTTC. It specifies CASSLGTGIENYGYTF.

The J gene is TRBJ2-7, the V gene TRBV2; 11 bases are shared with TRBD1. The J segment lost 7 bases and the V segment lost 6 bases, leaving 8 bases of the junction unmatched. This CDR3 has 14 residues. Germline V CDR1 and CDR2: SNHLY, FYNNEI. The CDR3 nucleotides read TGTGCCAGCAGCGCCGGACAGGGGGCTAGAGAGCAGTACTTC. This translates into CASSAGQGAREQYF.

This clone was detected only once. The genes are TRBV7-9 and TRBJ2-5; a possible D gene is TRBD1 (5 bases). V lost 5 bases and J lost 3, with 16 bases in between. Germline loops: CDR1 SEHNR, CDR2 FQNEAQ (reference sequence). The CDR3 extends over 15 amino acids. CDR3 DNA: TGTGCCAGCAGCCACAGGAGAGGAACTGAAGAGACCCAGTACTTC. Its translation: CASSHRRGTEETQYF.